This T cell receptor (beta chain) was profiled in a study of cytomegalovirus exposure and HLA in healthy donors. The study, taken as a whole, reports: The later analysis indicated that the majority of CMV-associated TCR beta chains appeared HLA-restricted.

Points on this clone: Its antigen is still unknown.

Germline CDR1 and CDR2: MGHRA and YSYEKL. V was clipped by 4 bases and J by 4 bases; unmatched bases: 2. The CDR3 covers 15 residues. Primers for the PCR totalled 60 Vbeta and 13 Jbeta. Using immunoSEQ multiplex PCR, the repertoire was profiled, and TCRdb retains in-frame clones only, with some absent. The sample yields about 230,000 clones, 70% to 90% seen once. The TCR comes from a human donor in good health. The source material was PBMCs. The V and J genes are TRBV4-1 and TRBJ2-2, with 11 bases that match TRBD2. The CDR3 DNA reads TGCGCCAGCAGCCTCCTAGCGGGAGGCACCGGGGAGCTGTTTTTT. It yields the protein CASSLLAGGTGELFF.